This T cell receptor beta chain was sequenced during a study of T-cell reconstitution after alpha-beta-depleted transplantation in children (dated by TCRdb to 2016 to 2017). Regarding the research as a whole: Using TCR repertoire profiling, the study followed T-cell immune reconstitution in a quantitative way in children after TCRalphabeta/CD19-depleted allogeneic hematopoietic cell transplantation.

This clonotype occurred many times. There is no known antigen for this receptor. No per-base quality is available; no much larger clone lies one base away. The receptor library was made with PCR. For sequencing, an Illumina HiSeq 2500 was employed. To normalize quantification of the TCRbeta repertoire, the TCR libraries were built with molecular barcoding that relied on unique molecular identifiers. TCRdb reran the public reads through fastp at Q25 and MiXCR, keeping productive beta chains. Entries that share a CDR3 protein sequence are merged under the most common genes and DNA. The sample records about 440,000 distinct CDR3 sequences, about 45% of which are singletons. Under 35% of the sample belongs to the ten largest clones. Broad study findings and their caveats: In some patients, high TCRbeta diversity at day 60 was attributed to recipient T cells and intrathymic progenitors that had survived conditioning. Apparently early alphabetaT-cell count recovery about two months after transplant reportedly relied on only several hundred rapidly expanded clones derived from non-depleted graft cells. Over subsequent months, a decline in hyperexpanded clone frequencies was noted, and after one year, T-cell counts and TCRbeta diversity were mostly ascribed to newly produced T cells.

Including the terminal cysteine and phenylalanine, the CDR3 comprises 14 residues. Just the 42-base CDR3 DNA is kept, in frame starting at base 1. Between the V and J ends, shortened by 2 bases and 2 bases respectively, the junction contains 9 bases. CDR1 and CDR2 are drawn from the germline V gene: SGHTA, FQGNSA. The treatment or condition label, as the study defines it: allogeneic hematopoietic cell transplantation with graft depleted of TCRalphabeta T cells and CD19 B cells. Transplant recipients were children who received TCRalphabeta/CD19-depleted allogeneic hematopoietic cell grafts. The starting material was PBMCs, obtained before TCRalphabeta/CD19-depleted stem cell transplant. This receptor chain uses TRBV7-2 and TRBJ1-2, with TRBD1 perhaps the D gene, on 6 matching bases. The receptor comes from a girl aged 2 to 10 with aplastic anemia, due to receive a stem cell transplant. The CDR3 reads as follows: CASSLRGGNYGYTF. The sequenced DNA is TGTGCCAGCAGCTTAAGGGGGGGGAACTATGGCTACACCTTC.